Given below is one T cell receptor beta chain in context. CD45RO-negative, CCR7-selected cells formed the naive CD8 fraction, which excluded terminally differentiated effector memory CD45RA+ cells. Looked up from germline, CDR1 is SGHRS and CDR2 is YFSETQ. The germline V and J ends were trimmed by 4 bases and 7 bases, with 9 bases remaining between them. The CDR3 is made up of 12 amino acids. The sample is drawn from a study of shared clonotypes between healthy human individuals. At the level of the study: The composition of the donors was a couple of women and a few men aged 18 to 49.

Generated by immunoSEQ multiplex PCR, the TCRdb table keeps only in-frame clones and is missing some. Here the sample spans around 2,000,000 clones, more than 85% being singletons. Sequencing input: naive CD8+ T cells from PBMCs. The chain has TRBV5-1 and TRBJ2-1; TRBD2 is a possible D gene (5 bases). This TCR was recovered from a young man in good health. Some clones in this sample may be carry-over from other donors' samples. CDR3 loop: CASSLTRNEQFF. The DNA for the CDR3 is TGCGCCAGCAGCCTTACTAGGAATGAGCAGTTCTTC.